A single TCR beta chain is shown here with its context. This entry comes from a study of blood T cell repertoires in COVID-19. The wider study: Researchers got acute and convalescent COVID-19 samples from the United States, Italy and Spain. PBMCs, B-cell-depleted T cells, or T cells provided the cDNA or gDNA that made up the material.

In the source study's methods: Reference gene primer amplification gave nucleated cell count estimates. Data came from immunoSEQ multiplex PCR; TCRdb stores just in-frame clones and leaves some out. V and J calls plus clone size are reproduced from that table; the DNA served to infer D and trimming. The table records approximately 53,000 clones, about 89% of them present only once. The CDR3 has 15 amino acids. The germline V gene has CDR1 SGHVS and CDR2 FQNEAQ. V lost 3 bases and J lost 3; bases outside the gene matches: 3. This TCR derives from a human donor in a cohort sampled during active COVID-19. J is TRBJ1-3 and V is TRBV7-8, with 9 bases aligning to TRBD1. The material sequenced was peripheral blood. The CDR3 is CASSLGQGHGNTIYF. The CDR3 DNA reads TGTGCCAGCAGCTTGGGACAGGGTCATGGAAACACCATATATTTT.